The 19 T cell receptor beta chains below all came from one sample that was sequenced in a study of blood T cell repertoires in COVID-19. Libraries were prepared by immunoSEQ multiplex PCR; TCRdb keeps only in-frame clonotypes and omits some of them. In the table there are roughly 250,000 clones, 88% of which are singletons. Sequencing was carried out using PBMCs or T cells enriched from blood (not recorded which). These TCRs come from a woman in her forties or fifties who had recovered from COVID-19.

The V and J genes are TRBV7-2 and TRBJ2-3, with D possibly matching TRBD2 (5 bases). Germline-derived CDR1 and CDR2 are SGHTA and FQGNSA. V was pared by 3 bases and J by 4 bases, with 8 bases between. The length of the CDR3 is 13 residues. CDR3 in DNA: TGTGCCAGCAGCTTGGGGAGTCCAGATACGCAGTATTTT. Amino acid sequence: CASSLGSPDTQYF.

V is TRBV5-4 and J is TRBJ2-1; 8 bases map to TRBD1. The trim removed 4 bases at V and 3 bases at J, leaving 3 bases unmatched. There are 14 residues in the CDR3. Germline CDR1 is SGHNT and CDR2 is YYREEE (reference sequence). The CDR3 protein is CASSRGQGYNEQFF. The CDR3 region has the DNA TGTGCCAGCAGCAGAGGACAGGGCTACAATGAGCAGTTCTTC.

The J gene is TRBJ1-2, the V gene TRBV27, with 8 nucleotides matching TRBD1. CDR1 is MNHEY and CDR2 is SMNVEV in the germline V gene (reference sequence). CDR3 length: 16 residues. The trim removed 1 base at V and 7 bases at J, leaving 11 bases unmatched. The CDR3 DNA is TGTGCCAGCAGTTTATTGACGCCAGGGGGCGCACGTGGCTACACCTTC. This gives the protein CASSLLTPGGARGYTF.

The rearrangement joins TRBV15 to TRBJ1-4; D gene ambiguous. Germline-derived CDR1 and CDR2 are LNHNV and YYDKDF (reference sequence). The germline V and J ends were trimmed by 3 bases and 8 bases, with 19 bases remaining between them. This CDR3 contains 16 residues. The CDR3 DNA follows: TGTGCCACCAGCAGTTCTACCGGCCCAGGCGGGGAAAAACTGTTTTTT. It yields the protein CATSSSTGPGGEKLFF.

This clone has more than one count but fewer than ten. This chain joins TRBV7-3 and TRBJ1-5, with D possibly being TRBD1 (6 bases). Germline CDR1 SGHTA, CDR2 FQGTGA. The CDR3 sequence is 13 residues long. Trimming took 2 bases from V and 4 from J, leaving 6 bases between them. CDR3 sequence reads: CASSLDRNQPQHF. DNA for the CDR3: TGTGCCAGCAGCTTAGACAGGAATCAGCCCCAGCATTTT.

J is TRBJ1-1 and V is TRBV6-5; no clear D. V lost 6 bases, J lost 0 bases, and 14 bases lay in between. The CDR3 has 15 residues. Germline lookup yields CDR1 MNHEY and CDR2 SVGAGI. The CDR3 bases are TGTGCCAGCAGACCCCAGGCCCTCCTGAACACTGAAGCTTTCTTT. Amino acid sequence: CASRPQALLNTEAFF.

The chain joins TRBV28 to TRBJ1-1; perhaps TRBD1 as D (5 bases). CDR3 length equals 15 residues. Looked up from germline, CDR1 is MDHEN and CDR2 is SYDVKM. V lost 7 bases and J 4 bases, leaving 19 bases between the germline ends. The CDR3 sequence is CASTFDRRGGTEAFF. CDR3 nucleotide sequence: TGTGCCAGCACTTTCGACCGACGGGGGGGCACTGAAGCTTTCTTT.

The V and J genes are TRBV24-1 and TRBJ2-1; 9 bases fit TRBD2. V dropped 9 bases and J dropped 4; count of bases not matched to a gene: 12. CDR3 size: 16 residues. Germline V gene lookup returns CDR1 KGHDR and CDR2 SFDVKD. CDR3 nucleotide sequence: TGTGCCACCTCCTCAGGTGAGACTAGCGGTTACAATGAGCAGTTCTTC. As protein: CATSSGETSGYNEQFF.

This chain links TRBV28 with TRBJ2-1; the match to TRBD2 covers 12 bases. CDR1 MDHEN and CDR2 SYDVKM come from the germline V gene. V shed 6 bases and J 6 bases; nucleotides not matched to a gene: 6. The CDR3 has 15 amino acids. The CDR3 nucleotides are TGTGCCAGCAGGCGGACTAGCGGGATCAGCAATGAGCAGTTCTTC. It yields the protein CASRRTSGISNEQFF. Full variable domain (remainder filled in from reference TRBV28 and TRBJ2-1): DVKVTQSSRYLVKRTGEKVFLECVQDMDHENMFWYRQDPGLGLRLIYFSYDVKMKEKGDIPEGYSVSREKKERFSLILESASTNQTSMYLCASRRTSGISNEQFFGPGTRLTVL.

The chain recombines TRBV9 with TRBJ2-1, with TRBD2 as a possible D gene (6 bases). The V gene's germline CDR1 is SGDLS and CDR2 YYNGEE. The CDR3 is made up of 17 amino acids. Trimming left V 0 bases short and J 5 bases short, with 18 bases between. CDR3 sequence: CASSVGVAGLGNNEQFF. For the CDR3, the DNA is TGTGCCAGCAGCGTAGGGGTCGCGGGGTTGGGGAACAATGAGCAGTTCTTC.

V gene TRBV30 combines with J gene TRBJ1-5; 7 nucleotides line up with TRBD1. Germline CDR1 and CDR2: GTSNPN and SVGIG (reference sequence). With V trimmed by 5 bases and J by 1 base, 2 bases remained unmatched. CDR3 length: 13 amino acids. CDR3 in DNA: TGTGCCTGGCCGGGACAGAGCAATCAGCCCCAGCATTTT. It translates to CAWPGQSNQPQHF.

The V call is TRBV28, the J call TRBJ2-5; the D is unclear. This CDR3 has 12 amino acids. The V and J ends lost 5 bases and 3 bases respectively, with 7 bases between them. The germline V gene encodes CDR1 MDHEN and CDR2 SYDVKM. The CDR3 protein is CASSGPKETQYF. DNA for the CDR3: TGTGCCAGCAGTGGCCCCAAAGAGACCCAGTACTTC.

The chain couples TRBV30 to TRBJ1-1; D perhaps matches TRBD1 (5 bases). The CDR3 is made up of 14 amino acids. Per the germline V gene, CDR1 is GTSNPN and CDR2 is SVGIG (reference sequence). The ends were cut back, 0 bases at V and 5 bases at J, with 13 bases in the middle. CDR3 coding DNA: TGTGCCTGGAGTGTAGCCAGGGCGAGAACTGAAGCTTTCTTT. Protein sequence: CAWSVARARTEAFF.

This chain connects TRBV6-5 to TRBJ1-2, with D hard to call. The germline V gene encodes CDR1 MNHEY and CDR2 SVGAGI. V was cut by 7 bases and J by 0 bases, with 9 bases left in between. The CDR3 spans 13 residues. CDR3 nucleotides: TGTGCCAGCATGTTGAACACTAACTATGGCTACACCTTC. Amino acids: CASMLNTNYGYTF.

V and J are TRBV15 and TRBJ1-1; 9 bases are a match to TRBD1. Germline CDR1 LNHNV, CDR2 YYDKDF (reference sequence). Losses at the gene ends were 6 bases for V and 2 bases for J; bases not matched to a gene: 13. The CDR3 length is 17 residues. DNA for the CDR3: TGTGCCACCAGTCTGATAGACCGGGACAGGGTAAACACTGAAGCTTTCTTT. Translation gives CATSLIDRDRVNTEAFF.

This sequence joins TRBV7-8 and TRBJ2-7, with D tentatively TRBD2 (5 bases). Trimming shortened V by 3 bases and J by 5 bases, and 8 bases separated the two germline ends. The germline gives CDR1 SGHVS, CDR2 FQNEAQ. This CDR3 region has 12 residues. The chain's CDR3 is CASSFTRDEQYF. Written as DNA, the CDR3 is TGTGCCAGCAGCTTCACTAGAGACGAGCAGTACTTC.

V gene TRBV19 combines with J gene TRBJ1-5; no definite D call. Germline assignment: CDR1 LNHDA and CDR2 SQIVND (reference sequence). Between the trimmed V and J ends, which lost 4 bases and 0 bases, there was a span of 10 bases. The CDR3 contains 15 residues. The CDR3 region has the DNA TGTGCCAGTAGTAAGAATAGCTATAGCAATCAGCCCCAGCATTTT. It yields the protein CASSKNSYSNQPQHF.

The chain combines TRBV10-3 with TRBJ1-3; a weak D match, TRBD1 (6 bases). CDR3 length: 13 residues. V lost 10 bases and J lost 5, with 15 bases in between. Germline assignment: CDR1 ENHRY and CDR2 SYGVKD. CDR3 loop: CATPGVSRNTIYF. CDR3 nucleotide sequence: TGTGCCACTCCAGGGGTTTCGCGAAACACCATATATTTT.

The chain recombines TRBV27 with TRBJ1-2; D is unresolved. Trimming stripped 4 bases from V and 4 bases from J, with 10 bases between. There are 13 residues in the CDR3. Looked up from germline, CDR1 is MNHEY and CDR2 is SMNVEV (reference sequence). The chain's CDR3 is CASSSGSAYGYTF. As DNA, the CDR3 is TGTGCCAGCAGTTCGGGGTCTGCCTATGGCTACACCTTC.